This TCR beta chain derives from a study of T cells after yellow fever vaccination. About the study: It was SMART-Seq v4 Ultra Low Input that prepared the fractions with low cell numbers.

The TCR cDNA carried a universal primer site and UMIs from 5'RACE template switching. TCRdb processed the 5' RACE reads anew with MiXCR; each CDR3 protein has one entry. The sample has about 170,000 distinct CDR3 sequences, approximately 11% seen once. Germline V gives CDR1 LGHDT, CDR2 YNNKEL (reference sequence). This CDR3 has 16 amino acids. With 1 base removed from V and 8 bases from J, the gap between germline ends came to 18 bases. The source was CD8+ T cells sorted from PBMCs, collected 15 days after the yellow fever booster vaccination. This receptor was taken from a man aged 18 to 30 who received the YFV17D yellow fever vaccine. The chain employs TRBV3-1 and TRBJ2-1; weak D call: TRBD1 (6 bases). The CDR3 DNA reads TGTGCCAGCAGCCAAGCGACAGGCCCCGGAGGTGATGAGCAGTTCTTC. It translates to CASSQATGPGGDEQFF.